The 9 T cell receptor beta chains below were found in one sample sequenced in a study of T cells after yellow fever vaccination. TCRdb reprocessed the 5' RACE reads with MiXCR, giving one entry per CDR3 protein. The sample lists roughly 150,000 distinct CDR3 sequences; 7.7% were seen once. Material: CD4+ T cells sorted from PBMCs, obtained 5 days after the yellow fever booster vaccination. These receptors all stem from a young man who received the YFV17D yellow fever vaccine.

The sample holds many counts of this clonotype. The chain carries TRBV7-2 and TRBJ2-3; D ambiguous. This CDR3 comprises 15 residues. The V gene's germline CDR1 is SGHTA and CDR2 FQGNSA. V was shortened by 1 base and J by 1 base, with 9 bases between the two germline ends. Here the CDR3 DNA reads TGTGCCAGCAGCTTAGACAGACCTGGCACAGATACGCAGTATTTT. This encodes CASSLDRPGTDTQYF.

This clonotype was observed many times. This chain links TRBV28 with TRBJ2-7, with a weak D call TRBD1 (6 bases). This CDR3 is built from 13 residues. V was trimmed by 5 bases and J by 9 bases, leaving 17 bases between them. The germline CDR1 and CDR2 sequences are MDHEN and SYDVKM. CDR3 DNA: TGTGCCAGCAGTCCCGGACAGTCTTTGGGGCAGTACTTC. Protein sequence: CASSPGQSLGQYF.

This chain links TRBV7-2 with TRBJ2-1, with D possibly being TRBD2 (5 bases). The CDR3 is made up of 15 amino acids. V was trimmed by 2 bases and J by 9 bases, leaving 17 bases between them. Germline CDR1 SGHTA, CDR2 FQGNSA. CDR3 nucleotides: TGTGCCAGCAGCTTATGGCAGGTCCGAGAGGGTGAGCAGTTCTTC. Protein sequence: CASSLWQVREGEQFF.

This clonotype has at least ten counts. The chain uses TRBV3-1 and TRBJ2-1, with 9 bases aligning to TRBD2. Trimming cost V 5 bases and J 2 bases; bases outside gene matches: 7. CDR3 length: 16 residues. CDR1 is LGHDT, CDR2 YNNKEL, per germline (reference sequence). CDR3 residues: CASSVQREAPYNEQFF. CDR3 bases: TGTGCCAGCAGCGTCCAGCGGGAGGCCCCCTACAATGAGCAGTTCTTC.

The rearrangement links TRBV24-1 to TRBJ2-3, with TRBD2 matching 11 bases. Germline CDR1 reads KGHDR; CDR2 reads SFDVKD. CDR3 length: 16 amino acids. V trimming: 2 bases; J trimming: 4 bases; junction bases outside the gene matches: 4. DNA of the CDR3: TGTGCCACCAGTGATTCTACTAGCGGGAGACCAGATACGCAGTATTTT. It yields the protein CATSDSTSGRPDTQYF.

In this sample, this clonotype turned up many times. V usage is TRBV7-2 and J usage is TRBJ1-5; no clear D gene. The V and J ends lost 5 bases and 7 bases respectively, with 12 bases between them. Germline CDR1 is SGHTA and CDR2 is FQGNSA. The CDR3 runs to 13 residues. CDR3 bases: TGTGCCAGCAGCCCACGGACGTACCAGCCCCAGCATTTT. Translation: CASSPRTYQPQHF. Full variable domain (outside the CDR3, taken from reference TRBV7-2 and TRBJ1-5): GAGVSQSPSNKVTEKGKDVELRCDPISGHTALYWYRQSLGQGLEFLIYFQGNSAPDKSGLPSDRFSAERTGGSVSTLTIQRTQQEDSAVYLCASSPRTYQPQHFGDGTRLSIL.

This clonotype has just a few counts. The rearrangement links TRBV19 to TRBJ2-1; TRBD2 agrees at 14 bases. V dropped 10 bases and J dropped 9; count of bases not matched to a gene: 11. The CDR3 covers 15 residues. CDR1 LNHDA and CDR2 SQIVND come from the germline V gene (reference sequence). CDR3 loop: CATDPGLAGVTEQFF. The CDR3 nucleotides read TGTGCCACAGACCCGGGACTAGCGGGAGTGACTGAGCAGTTCTTC.

This clonotype was counted only a few times. The J gene is TRBJ2-7, the V gene TRBV28; 12 nucleotides align to TRBD2. Germline V CDR1 and CDR2: MDHEN, SYDVKM. The CDR3 length is 15 residues. V trimming: 8 bases; J trimming: 2 bases; junction bases outside the gene matches: 7. The DNA of the CDR3 is TGTGCCAGCGGAAATCTAGCGGGAGGGACCTACGAGCAGTACTTC. Translation gives CASGNLAGGTYEQYF. Full variable domain (remainder filled in from reference TRBV28 and TRBJ2-7): DVKVTQSSRYLVKRTGEKVFLECVQDMDHENMFWYRQDPGLGLRLIYFSYDVKMKEKGDIPEGYSVSREKKERFSLILESASTNQTSMYLCASGNLAGGTYEQYFGPGTRLTVT.

By share of the sample, this clonotype is medium-sized. The chain joins TRBV12-3 or TRBV12-4 to TRBJ2-1, with TRBD2 identical over 14 bases. This CDR3 comprises 14 residues. J was trimmed by 9 bases and V by 8 bases; bases with no gene match: 6. CDR3 in amino acids: CASVGLAGVIEQFF. The CDR3 nucleotides are TGTGCCAGCGTGGGACTAGCGGGAGTGATTGAGCAGTTCTTC.